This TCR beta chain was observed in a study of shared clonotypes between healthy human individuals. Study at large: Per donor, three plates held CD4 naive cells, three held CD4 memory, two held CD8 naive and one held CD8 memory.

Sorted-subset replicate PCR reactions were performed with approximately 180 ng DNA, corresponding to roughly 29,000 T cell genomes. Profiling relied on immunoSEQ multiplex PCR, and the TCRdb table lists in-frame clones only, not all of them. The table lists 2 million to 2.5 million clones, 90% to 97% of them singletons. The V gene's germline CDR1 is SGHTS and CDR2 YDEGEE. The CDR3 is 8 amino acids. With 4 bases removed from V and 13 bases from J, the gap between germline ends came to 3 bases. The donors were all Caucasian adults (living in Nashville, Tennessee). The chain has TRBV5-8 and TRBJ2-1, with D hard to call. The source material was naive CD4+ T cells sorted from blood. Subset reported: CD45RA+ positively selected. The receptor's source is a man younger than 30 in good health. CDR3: CASSPQFF. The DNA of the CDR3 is TGTGCCAGCAGCCCCCAGTTCTTC.